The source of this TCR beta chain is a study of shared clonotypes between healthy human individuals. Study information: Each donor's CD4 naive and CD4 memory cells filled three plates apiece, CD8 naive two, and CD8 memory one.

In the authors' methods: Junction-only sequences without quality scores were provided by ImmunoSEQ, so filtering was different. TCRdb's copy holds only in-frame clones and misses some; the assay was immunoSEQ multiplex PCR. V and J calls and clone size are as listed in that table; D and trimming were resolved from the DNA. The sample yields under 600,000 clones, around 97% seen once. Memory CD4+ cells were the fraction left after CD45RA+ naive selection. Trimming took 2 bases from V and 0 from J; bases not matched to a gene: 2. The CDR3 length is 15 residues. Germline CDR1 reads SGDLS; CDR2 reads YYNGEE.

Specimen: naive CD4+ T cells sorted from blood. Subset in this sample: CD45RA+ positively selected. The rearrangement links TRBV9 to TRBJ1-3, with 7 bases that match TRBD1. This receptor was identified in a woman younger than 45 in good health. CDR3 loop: CASSVTGDSGNTIYF. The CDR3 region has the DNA TGTGCCAGCAGCGTTACAGGGGACTCTGGAAACACCATATATTTT.